The 17 T cell receptor beta chains presented below share a single source sample, sequenced in a study of OX40 agonist ivuxolimab in advanced cancers. The table came from immunoSEQ multiplex PCR; TCRdb's copy has only in-frame clones and leaves some out. The sample consists of 50,000 to 70,000 clones, around 93% of them appearing once. The input for sequencing was CD4+ or CD8+ T cells sorted from blood, taken in a trial of the OX40 agonist ivuxolimab. Receptors originate from an adult with an advanced solid tumor such as melanoma, head and neck, liver or kidney cancer.

V usage is TRBV7-2 and J usage is TRBJ2-3; D perhaps matches TRBD1 (5 bases). This CDR3 is built from 15 residues. From germline, CDR1 is SGHTA and CDR2 FQGNSA. Deletions cut 1 base from V and 6 bases from J, with 14 bases between. The CDR3 loop is CASSLVQGGRDTQYF. As DNA, the CDR3 is TGTGCCAGCAGCTTAGTCCAGGGTGGAAGGGATACGCAGTATTTT.

In this sample, this clone turned up a few times. V and J are TRBV5-1 and TRBJ1-1; 11 bases fit TRBD1. J was trimmed by 3 bases and V by 4 bases; bases with no gene match: 5. Germline values: CDR1 SGHRS, CDR2 YFSETQ. The CDR3 has 15 residues. CDR3 sequence (DNA): TGCGCCAGCAGCGGGGACAGGGGGTTTTACACTGAAGCTTTCTTT. It yields the protein CASSGDRGFYTEAFF.

The V call is TRBV5-1, the J call TRBJ2-5; D possibly uses TRBD1 or TRBD2 (5 bases each). Looked up from germline, CDR1 is SGHRS and CDR2 is YFSETQ. This CDR3 has 15 amino acids. The V gene lost 0 bases and the J gene lost 1 base, with 10 bases spanning the gap. The CDR3 region has the DNA TGCGCCAGCAGCTTGGCCTCTGGGACCCAAGAGACCCAGTACTTC. This translates into CASSLASGTQETQYF.

This chain uses TRBV27 with TRBJ2-3, with D perhaps matching TRBD2 (5 bases). CDR3 size: 14 residues. Germline CDR1 reads MNHEY; CDR2 reads SMNVEV (reference sequence). The ends were cut back, 7 bases at V and 6 bases at J, with 17 bases in the middle. The CDR3 spells CASIAFGRGDTQYF. For the CDR3, the DNA is TGTGCCAGCATCGCTTTTGGGCGCGGGGATACGCAGTATTTT.

This chain links TRBV19 with TRBJ1-1, with D perhaps TRBD1 (5 bases). The CDR3 has 12 amino acids. Germline values: CDR1 LNHDA, CDR2 SQIVND (reference sequence). Trimming shortened V by 3 bases and J by 3 bases, and 5 bases separated the two germline ends. CDR3 sequence reads: CASSIRDTEAFF. CDR3 DNA: TGTGCCAGTAGTATCAGGGACACTGAAGCTTTCTTT.

V gene TRBV6-5 combines with J gene TRBJ2-7, with TRBD2 as a possible D gene (6 bases). The CDR3 consists of 14 residues. Germline values: CDR1 MNHEY, CDR2 SVGAGI. V lost 2 bases to trimming and J lost 1 base, with 9 bases between them. For the CDR3, the DNA is TGTGCCAGCAGTTACACCGGGACTTCCTACGAGCAGTACTTC. Its protein product is CASSYTGTSYEQYF.

The chain recombines TRBV11-2 with TRBJ2-6; weak D call: TRBD2 (5 bases). The CDR3 totals 19 residues. Germline V gene sequence: CDR1 SGHAT, CDR2 FQNNGV. Trimming left V 1 base short and J 0 bases short, with 16 bases between. This CDR3 is CASSLGLGSGSSGANVLTF. In DNA, the CDR3 is TGTGCCAGCAGCTTAGGGTTGGGGTCTGGGAGCTCTGGGGCCAACGTCCTGACTTTC.

The V and J genes are TRBV5-3 and TRBJ2-3; D is perhaps TRBD2 (5 bases). TRBV5-3 is an ORF, and what it does is uncertain. V lost 3 bases and J 3 bases, leaving 8 bases between the germline ends. The CDR3 has 13 amino acids. The CDR3 bases are TGTGCCAGAAGCTCCCGAGGGACAGATACGCAGTATTTT. Its protein is CARSSRGTDTQYF.

The CDR3: CASSYAPGLSTGELFF. CDR3 bases: TGTGCCAGCAGTTACGCCCCGGGACTTAGCACCGGGGAGCTGTTTTTT. V usage is TRBV6-5 and J usage is TRBJ2-2, with D perhaps matching TRBD2 (6 bases). The germline V gene encodes CDR1 MNHEY and CDR2 SVGAGI. The CDR3 consists of 16 residues. Trimming shortened V by 2 bases and J by 4 bases, and 14 bases separated the two germline ends.

The V call is TRBV27, the J call TRBJ1-3; possible D gene TRBD1, 6 bases. V shed 8 bases and J shed 1 base, with 9 bases lying between them. Germline-derived CDR1 and CDR2 are MNHEY and SMNVEV (reference sequence). The CDR3 spans 13 residues. This CDR3 reads CASFDRSGNTIYF. DNA for the CDR3: TGTGCCAGCTTTGACAGGTCTGGAAACACCATATATTTT.

The V gene is TRBV6-5, the J gene TRBJ2-7, with 11 bases matching TRBD2. The V and J ends lost 6 bases and 4 bases, in that order; junction bases with no gene match: 5. Germline CDR1 and CDR2: MNHEY and SVGAGI. The CDR3 extends over 14 amino acids. Here the CDR3 DNA reads TGTGCCAGCAGAGCTACTAGCGGGAGTTACGAGCAGTACTTC. Encoded protein: CASRATSGSYEQYF.

J is TRBJ2-6 and V is TRBV5-4, with a tentative D call TRBD1 (6 bases). V lost 0 bases and J lost 0, with 13 bases in between. Germline lookup yields CDR1 SGHNT and CDR2 YYREEE (reference sequence). This CDR3 has 18 amino acids. The CDR3 here is CASSLGRGPNSGANVLTF. CDR3 nucleotides: TGTGCCAGCAGCTTGGGCAGGGGCCCGAACTCTGGGGCCAACGTCCTGACTTTC. Drawing the rest from reference TRBV5-4 and TRBJ2-6, the complete variable domain is ETGVTQSPTHLIKTRGQQVTLRCSSQSGHNTVSWYQQALGQGPQFIFQYYREEENGRGNFPPRFSGLQFPNYSSELNVNALELDDSALYLCASSLGRGPNSGANVLTFGAGSRLTVL.

The V gene is TRBV6-5, the J gene TRBJ2-1, with D possibly matching TRBD2 (5 bases). This CDR3 has 14 residues. The germline gives CDR1 MNHEY, CDR2 SVGAGI. Trimming took 3 bases from V and 5 from J, leaving 11 bases between them. The CDR3 protein is CASSYKRTDNEQFF. CDR3 sequence (DNA): TGTGCCAGCAGTTATAAGCGGACTGACAATGAGCAGTTCTTC.

This CDR3 reads CASSPQQGPGNTIYF. Here the CDR3 DNA reads TGTGCCAGCAGCCCGCAACAGGGCCCTGGAAACACCATATATTTT. The genes are TRBV7-6 and TRBJ1-3, with a weak D call TRBD1 (6 bases). The ends were cut back, 5 bases at V and 2 bases at J, with 13 bases in the middle. In germline, CDR1 is SGHVS, CDR2 FNYEAQ. The CDR3 is made up of 15 amino acids.

The CDR3 DNA is TGTGCCATCAGTGAGTTAACTAGCGGGAGCTACGAGCAGTACTTC. Residues: CAISELTSGSYEQYF. V usage is TRBV10-3 and J usage is TRBJ2-7; 11 bases align to TRBD2. With 1 base clipped from V and 3 bases from J, the junction kept 2 bases outside the gene matches. The CDR3 extends over 15 amino acids. CDR1 is ENHRY, CDR2 SYGVKD, per germline.

The J gene is TRBJ2-1, the V gene TRBV6-6; 7 bases map to TRBD1. The junction had 2 bases not matched to a gene; V was cut back by 6 bases and J by 3 bases. The CDR3 runs 13 residues. The germline V gene encodes CDR1 MNHNY and CDR2 SVGAGI (reference sequence). DNA of the CDR3: TGTGCCAGCAGCCGACAGGGCTACAATGAGCAGTTCTTC. Residues: CASSRQGYNEQFF.

J is TRBJ2-3 and V is TRBV15; D is ambiguous. Per the germline V gene, CDR1 is LNHNV and CDR2 is YYDKDF (reference sequence). CDR3 length: 14 residues. Trimming took 3 bases from V and 2 from J, leaving 9 bases between them. CDR3 coding DNA: TGTGCCACCAGCAGCGGAATTCCCACAGATACGCAGTATTTT. This sequence encodes CATSSGIPTDTQYF. The full variable domain, with the rest looked up from reference TRBV15 and TRBJ2-3, is DAMVIQNPRYQVTQFGKPVTLSCSQTLNHNVMYWYQQKSSQAPKLLFHYYDKDFNNEADTPDNFQSRRPNTSFCFLDIRSPGLGDTAMYLCATSSGIPTDTQYFGPGTRLTVL.